The subject of this entry is one T cell receptor beta chain. Data came from immunoSEQ multiplex PCR; TCRdb stores just in-frame clones and leaves some out. The sample lists 2,500,000 or so clones; approximately 93% were seen once. Germline V gives CDR1 SGHNT, CDR2 YYREEE (reference sequence). The germline V and J ends were trimmed by 0 bases and 4 bases, with 13 bases remaining between them. CDR3 size: 15 residues. The data stem from a study of shared clonotypes between healthy human individuals. Across the study: The people who gave samples were a couple of women and a few men aged 18 to 49.

The rearrangement joins TRBV5-4 to TRBJ1-1; no clear D gene. Sequencing input: naive CD4+ T cells from PBMCs. Subset meaning: CD45RA+ positively selected. The clonotype originates from a man aged 18 to 30 in good health. Some clones in this sample may be carry-over from other donors' samples. The DNA for the CDR3 is TGTGCCAGCAGCTTGGGGGCGTCCTGGAGCACTGAAGCTTTCTTT. This encodes CASSLGASWSTEAFF.